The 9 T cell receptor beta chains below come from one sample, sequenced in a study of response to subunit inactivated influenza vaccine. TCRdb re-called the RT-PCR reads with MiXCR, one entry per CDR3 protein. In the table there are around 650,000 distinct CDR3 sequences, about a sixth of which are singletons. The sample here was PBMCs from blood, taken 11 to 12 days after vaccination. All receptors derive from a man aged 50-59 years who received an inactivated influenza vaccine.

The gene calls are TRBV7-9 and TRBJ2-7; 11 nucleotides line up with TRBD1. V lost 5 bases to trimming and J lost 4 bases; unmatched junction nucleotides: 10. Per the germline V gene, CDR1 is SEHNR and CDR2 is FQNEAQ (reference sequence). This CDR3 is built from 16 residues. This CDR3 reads CASSRTTGTGGYEQYF. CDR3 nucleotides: TGTGCCAGCAGCCGAACAACCGGGACAGGGGGGTACGAGCAGTACTTC.

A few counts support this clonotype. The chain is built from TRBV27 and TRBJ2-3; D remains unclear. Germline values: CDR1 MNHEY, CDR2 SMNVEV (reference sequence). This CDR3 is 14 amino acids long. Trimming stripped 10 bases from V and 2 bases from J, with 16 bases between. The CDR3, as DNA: TGTGCCACTGGACCCCGGGCGGCCACAGATACGCAGTATTTT. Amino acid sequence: CATGPRAATDTQYF.

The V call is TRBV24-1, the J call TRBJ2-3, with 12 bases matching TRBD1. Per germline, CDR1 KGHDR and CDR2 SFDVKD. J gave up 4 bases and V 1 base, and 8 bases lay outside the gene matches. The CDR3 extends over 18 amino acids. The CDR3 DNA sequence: TGTGCCACCAGTGATTTAGCGTCCCGGGACAGGGGGCCAGATACGCAGTATTTT. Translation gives CATSDLASRDRGPDTQYF.

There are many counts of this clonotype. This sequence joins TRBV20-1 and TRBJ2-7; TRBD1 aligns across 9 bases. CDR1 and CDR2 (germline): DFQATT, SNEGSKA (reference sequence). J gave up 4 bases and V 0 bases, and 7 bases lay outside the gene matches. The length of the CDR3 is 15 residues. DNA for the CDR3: TGCAGTGCTAGAGATTCCCGGACAGGGGTTTACGAGCAGTACTTC. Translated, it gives CSARDSRTGVYEQYF.

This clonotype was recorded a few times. The CDR3 region is CSARWLLQNTEAFF. The CDR3 DNA sequence: TGCAGTGCTAGATGGCTGCTGCAGAACACTGAAGCTTTCTTT. The chain has TRBV20-1 and TRBJ1-1; D remains unclear. The V end was cut by 2 bases, the J end by 1 base, with 11 bases between. This CDR3 has 14 amino acids. Germline V gene sequence: CDR1 DFQATT, CDR2 SNEGSKA (reference sequence).

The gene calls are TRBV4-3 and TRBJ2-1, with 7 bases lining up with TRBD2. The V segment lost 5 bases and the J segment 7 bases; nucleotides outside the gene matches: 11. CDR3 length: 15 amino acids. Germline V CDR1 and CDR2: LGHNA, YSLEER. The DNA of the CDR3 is TGCGCCAGCAGCTTGGGGGGGAGGGGACGGAATGAGCAGTTCTTC. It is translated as CASSLGGRGRNEQFF.

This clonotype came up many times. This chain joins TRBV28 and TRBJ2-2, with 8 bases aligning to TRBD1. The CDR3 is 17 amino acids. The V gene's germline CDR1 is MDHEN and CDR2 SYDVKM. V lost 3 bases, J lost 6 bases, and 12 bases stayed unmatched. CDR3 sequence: CASSFGWTGTGAGELFF. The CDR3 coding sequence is TGTGCCAGCAGTTTTGGGTGGACCGGGACAGGAGCCGGGGAGCTGTTTTTT.

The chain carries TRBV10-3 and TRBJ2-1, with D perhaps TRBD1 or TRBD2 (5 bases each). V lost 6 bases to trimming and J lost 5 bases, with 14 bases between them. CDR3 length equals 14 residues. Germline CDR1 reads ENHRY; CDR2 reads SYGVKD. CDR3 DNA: TGTGCCATCAGCTTCGGGACCACCAACAATGAGCAGTTCTTC. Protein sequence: CAISFGTTNNEQFF.

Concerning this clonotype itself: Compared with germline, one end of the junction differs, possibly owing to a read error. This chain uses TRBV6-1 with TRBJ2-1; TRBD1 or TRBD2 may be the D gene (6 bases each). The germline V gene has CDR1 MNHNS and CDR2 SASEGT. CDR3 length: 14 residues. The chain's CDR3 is CASNEGGLRNEQFF. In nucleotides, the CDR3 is TGTGCCAGCAATGAAGGGGGGCTGAGAAATGAGCAGTTCTTC.